This T cell receptor (beta chain) was identified in a study of blood T cell repertoires in COVID-19. Followed longitudinally, the Seattle patients had been enrolled during active infection. Method: immunoSEQ multiplex PCR; TCRdb's copy keeps in-frame clones and lacks some. The table lists approximately 250,000 clones, about 84% of them singletons. The clonotype was recovered from an elderly woman with COVID-19, enrolled during active disease. The sequencing input was peripheral blood.

The DNA of the CDR3 is TGTGCCAGCATCCCAGCGGGGGGACTATCCCCGCAGCAGTTCTTC. It encodes CASIPAGGLSPQQFF. The rearrangement links TRBV6-6 to TRBJ2-1; 9 bases line up with TRBD2. The CDR3 extends over 15 amino acids. J was trimmed by 11 bases and V by 7 bases; bases with no gene match: 15. Per germline, CDR1 MNHNY and CDR2 SVGAGI (reference sequence).